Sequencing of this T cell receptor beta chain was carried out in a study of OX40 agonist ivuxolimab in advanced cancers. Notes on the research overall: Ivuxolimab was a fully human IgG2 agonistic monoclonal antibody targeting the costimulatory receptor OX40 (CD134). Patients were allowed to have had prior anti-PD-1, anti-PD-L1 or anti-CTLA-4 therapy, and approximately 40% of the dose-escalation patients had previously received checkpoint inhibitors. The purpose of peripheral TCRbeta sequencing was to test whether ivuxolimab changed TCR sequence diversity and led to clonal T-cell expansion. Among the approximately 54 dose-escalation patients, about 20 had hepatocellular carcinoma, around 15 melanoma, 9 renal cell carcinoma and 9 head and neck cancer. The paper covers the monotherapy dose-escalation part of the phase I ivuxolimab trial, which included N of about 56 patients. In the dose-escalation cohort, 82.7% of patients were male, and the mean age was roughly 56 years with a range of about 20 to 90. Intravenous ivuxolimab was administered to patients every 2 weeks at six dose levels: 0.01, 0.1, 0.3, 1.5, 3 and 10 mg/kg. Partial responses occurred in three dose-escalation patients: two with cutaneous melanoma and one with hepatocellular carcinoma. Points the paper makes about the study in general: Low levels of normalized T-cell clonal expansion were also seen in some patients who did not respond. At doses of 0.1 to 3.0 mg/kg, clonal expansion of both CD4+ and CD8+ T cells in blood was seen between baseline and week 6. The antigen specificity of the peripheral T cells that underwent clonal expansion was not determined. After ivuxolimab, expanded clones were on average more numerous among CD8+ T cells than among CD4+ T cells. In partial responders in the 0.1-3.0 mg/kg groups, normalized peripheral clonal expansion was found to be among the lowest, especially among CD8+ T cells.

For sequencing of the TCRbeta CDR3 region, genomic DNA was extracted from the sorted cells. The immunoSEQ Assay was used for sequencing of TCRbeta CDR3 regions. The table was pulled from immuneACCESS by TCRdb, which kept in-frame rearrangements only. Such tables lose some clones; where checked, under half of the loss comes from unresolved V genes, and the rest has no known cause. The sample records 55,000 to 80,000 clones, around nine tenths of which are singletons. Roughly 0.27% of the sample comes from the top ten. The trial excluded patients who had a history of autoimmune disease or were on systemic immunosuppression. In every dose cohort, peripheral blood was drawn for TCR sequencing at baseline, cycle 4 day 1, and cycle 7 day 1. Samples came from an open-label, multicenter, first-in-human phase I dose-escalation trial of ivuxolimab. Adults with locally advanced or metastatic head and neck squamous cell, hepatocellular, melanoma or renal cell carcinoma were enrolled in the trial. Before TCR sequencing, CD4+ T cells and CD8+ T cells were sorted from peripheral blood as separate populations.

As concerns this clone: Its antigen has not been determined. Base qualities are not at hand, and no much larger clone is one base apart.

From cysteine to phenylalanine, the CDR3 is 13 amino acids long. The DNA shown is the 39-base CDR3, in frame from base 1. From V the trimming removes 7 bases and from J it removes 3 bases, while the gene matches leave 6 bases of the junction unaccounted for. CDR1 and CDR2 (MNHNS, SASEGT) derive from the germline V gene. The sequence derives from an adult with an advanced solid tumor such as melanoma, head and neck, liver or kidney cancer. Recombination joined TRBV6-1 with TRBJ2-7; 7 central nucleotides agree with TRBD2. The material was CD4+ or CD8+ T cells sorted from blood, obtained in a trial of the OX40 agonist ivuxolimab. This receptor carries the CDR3 CASNPGGFYEQYF. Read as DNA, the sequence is TGTGCCAGCAATCCGGGGGGTTTCTACGAGCAGTACTTC.